The 11 T cell receptor beta chains reported below all come from one sample, sequenced in a study of T cells in localized non-small cell lung cancer. TCRdb's copy holds only in-frame clones and misses some; the assay was immunoSEQ multiplex PCR. The sample has 2,500 or so clones, approximately 25% seen once. Source: lung tumor tissue, taken before any cancer treatment. These receptors came from a female donor at least 60 years old with stage I lung adenocarcinoma.

The chain links TRBV4-1 to TRBJ2-3; tentatively, D is TRBD2 (5 bases). Trimming shortened V by 0 bases and J by 2 bases, and 21 bases separated the two germline ends. The CDR3 covers 19 residues. Germline lookup yields CDR1 MGHRA and CDR2 YSYEKL. CDR3 DNA: TGCGCCAGCAGCCAAGATCACCACCCACCGAGGGCACACACAGATACGCAGTATTTT. The encoded protein is CASSQDHHPPRAHTDTQYF.

The V gene is TRBV29-1, the J gene TRBJ1-1, with a possible D match to TRBD1 (5 bases). This CDR3 region has 14 residues. Germline-derived CDR1 and CDR2 are SQVTM and ANQGSEA. Trimming pared 1 base from V and 5 bases from J, leaving 14 bases between. CDR3 region: CSVEAVQGTTEAFF. CDR3 in DNA: TGCAGCGTTGAAGCTGTTCAGGGTACGACTGAAGCTTTCTTT. The variable domain in full, with the rest retrieved from reference TRBV29-1 and TRBJ1-1, is SAVISQKPSRDICQRGTSLTIQCQVDSQVTMMFWYRQQPGQSLTLIATANQGSEATYESGFVIDKFPISRPNLTFSTLTVSNMSPEDSSIYLCSVEAVQGTTEAFFGQGTRLTVV.

This clone is categorized as medium-sized. The chain has TRBV11-3 and TRBJ1-1, with D hard to call. The CDR3 contains 14 residues. The germline V gene encodes CDR1 SGHNT and CDR2 YENEEA. Trimming left V 5 bases short and J 0 bases short, with 10 bases between. CDR3 in DNA: TGTGCCAGCAGCCCGGGAGGCCTGAACACTGAAGCTTTCTTT. Residues: CASSPGGLNTEAFF.

This clone has more than one count but fewer than ten. The genes are TRBV9 and TRBJ1-3; D unresolved. This CDR3 region has 13 residues. CDR1 and CDR2 (germline): SGDLS, YYNGEE. Trimming shortened V by 5 bases and J by 3 bases, and 9 bases separated the two germline ends. CDR3 in amino acids: CASRAELGNTIYF. The DNA for the CDR3 is TGTGCCAGCAGGGCGGAGCTTGGAAACACCATATATTTT.

This clone was observed a few times. This chain links TRBV11-3 with TRBJ2-3; maybe TRBD1 (5 bases). The CDR3 extends over 17 amino acids. Germline V gives CDR1 SGHNT, CDR2 YENEEA. V lost 5 bases and J 0 bases, leaving 18 bases between the germline ends. The DNA of the CDR3 is TGTGCCAGCAGCCTCTCTTCCGCAGGGCCTAGCACAGATACGCAGTATTTT. As protein: CASSLSSAGPSTDTQYF.

This clone is deemed medium-sized. This rearrangement joins TRBV11-3 to TRBJ1-4, with TRBD1 matching over 9 bases. The CDR3 covers 16 residues. Looked up from germline, CDR1 is SGHNT and CDR2 is YENEEA. The trim removed 5 bases at V and 2 bases at J, leaving 6 bases unmatched. The CDR3 DNA sequence: TGTGCCAGCAGCCAACAGACAGGGGGGACTAATGAAAAACTGTTTTTT. This gives the protein CASSQQTGGTNEKLFF.

This clone is classed as medium-sized. The chain has TRBV11-3 and TRBJ2-1; TRBD2 agrees at 11 bases. The CDR3 length is 16 residues. CDR1 is SGHNT, CDR2 YENEEA, per germline. The J segment lost 0 bases and the V segment lost 5 bases, leaving 3 bases of the junction unmatched. The DNA for the CDR3 is TGTGCCAGCAGCGCCCTAGCGGGGGGCTCCTACAATGAGCAGTTCTTC. Its protein product is CASSALAGGSYNEQFF.

The genes are TRBV30 and TRBJ2-1; D not certain. The germline V and J ends were trimmed by 2 bases and 0 bases, with 17 bases remaining between them. The CDR3 contains 17 residues. The germline CDR1 and CDR2 sequences are GTSNPN and SVGIG (reference sequence). The CDR3 sequence: CAWSPQLSRSSYNEQFF. The CDR3 nucleotides read TGTGCCTGGAGTCCCCAATTGAGCAGGAGCTCCTACAATGAGCAGTTCTTC.

The chain combines TRBV5-1 with TRBJ2-7; maybe TRBD2 (6 bases). This CDR3 contains 14 residues. The V gene lost 6 bases and the J gene lost 2 bases, with 15 bases spanning the gap. Germline values: CDR1 SGHRS, CDR2 YFSETQ. CDR3 protein: CASTLGGSPYEQYF. In DNA form, the CDR3 reads TGCGCCAGCACCCTCGGAGGGTCCCCCTACGAGCAGTACTTC.

V and J are TRBV6-8 and TRBJ2-7; the D is unclear. The CDR3 is made up of 15 amino acids. Deletions cut 0 bases from V and 4 bases from J, with 13 bases between. In germline, CDR1 is MNHGY, CDR2 SAAAGT. This CDR3 is CASSYSWRQEYEQYF. In nucleotides, the CDR3 is TGTGCCAGCAGTTACTCTTGGCGCCAGGAGTACGAGCAGTACTTC.

The chain links TRBV9 to TRBJ1-1; D might be TRBD1 (5 bases). From germline, CDR1 is SGDLS and CDR2 YYNGEE. V gave up 3 bases and J gave up 3 bases, with 12 bases separating them. CDR3 length: 14 amino acids. The CDR3 nucleotides read TGTGCCAGCAGCGCAGGGAGATCGGACACTGAAGCTTTCTTT. This translates into CASSAGRSDTEAFF.